This T cell receptor beta chain is from a study of regulatory T cells in long-lasting Graves disease. Study observations and caveats: It was in persistent disease that TRBV28, TRBJ1-2 and TRBJ2-5 were favored.

This clonotype was counted many times. Its target is unknown. According to the study, TCR beta libraries were built with iRepertoire HTBI primers and CDR3-region Arm-PCR. Per the study methods: The study identified under 80 TRBV and approximately 14 TRBJ segments across samples. Via MiXCR, TCRdb re-called the multiplex PCR reads, giving one row per CDR3 protein. The authors' filters were not applied to this entry. The table has some 450,000 distinct CDR3 sequences, 23% seen once. The time point was: persistent/refractory GD, antithyroid drugs over 5 years with positive TRAb. There was RNA extracted from PBMCs, and the TCR library was made from it. Peripheral blood, at about 10 milliliters, went into EDTA tubes. CDR3 length equals 14 residues. The junction had 6 bases not matched to a gene; V was cut back by 3 bases and J by 5 bases. Germline V gives CDR1 KGHSH, CDR2 LQKENI.

The clonotype was recovered from a female donor with Graves disease. The material was peripheral blood mononuclear cells (PBMCs), obtained when the disease was refractory, from a patient treated with antithyroid drugs. V and J are TRBV18 and TRBJ2-5; 7 bases line up with TRBD2. For the CDR3, the DNA is TGTGCCAGCTCACCGCGGGAGTTTATCGAGACCCAGTACTTC. This translates into CASSPREFIETQYF.